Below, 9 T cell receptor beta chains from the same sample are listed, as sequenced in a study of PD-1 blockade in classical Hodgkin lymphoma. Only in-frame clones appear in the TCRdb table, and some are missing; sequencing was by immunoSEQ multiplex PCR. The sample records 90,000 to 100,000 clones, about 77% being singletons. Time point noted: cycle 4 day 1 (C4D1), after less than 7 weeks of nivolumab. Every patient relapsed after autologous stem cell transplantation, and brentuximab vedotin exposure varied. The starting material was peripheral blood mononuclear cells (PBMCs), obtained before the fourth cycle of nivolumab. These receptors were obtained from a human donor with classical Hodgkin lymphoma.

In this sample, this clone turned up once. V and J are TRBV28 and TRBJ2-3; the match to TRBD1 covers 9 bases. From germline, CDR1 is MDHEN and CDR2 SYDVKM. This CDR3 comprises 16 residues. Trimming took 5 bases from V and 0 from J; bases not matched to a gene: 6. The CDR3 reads CASSGPGTGSTDTQYF. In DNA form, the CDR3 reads TGTGCCAGCAGTGGTCCAGGGACAGGGAGCACAGATACGCAGTATTTT.

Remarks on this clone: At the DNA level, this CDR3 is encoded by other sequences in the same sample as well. This CDR3 reads CASSWDRQETQYF. In DNA, the CDR3 is TGTGCCAGCAGTTGGGACCGGCAAGAGACCCAGTACTTC. The rearrangement links TRBV2 to TRBJ2-5; tentatively, D is TRBD1 or TRBD2 (5 bases each). The germline V gene encodes CDR1 SNHLY and CDR2 FYNNEI. V lost 5 bases and J 2 bases, leaving 9 bases between the germline ends. CDR3 size: 13 residues.

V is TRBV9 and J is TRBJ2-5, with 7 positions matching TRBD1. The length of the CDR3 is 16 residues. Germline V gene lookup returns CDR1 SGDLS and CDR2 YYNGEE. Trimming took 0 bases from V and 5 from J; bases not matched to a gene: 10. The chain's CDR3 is CASSVARGLGLETQYF. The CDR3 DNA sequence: TGTGCCAGCAGCGTAGCAAGGGGGCTCGGGTTGGAGACCCAGTACTTC.

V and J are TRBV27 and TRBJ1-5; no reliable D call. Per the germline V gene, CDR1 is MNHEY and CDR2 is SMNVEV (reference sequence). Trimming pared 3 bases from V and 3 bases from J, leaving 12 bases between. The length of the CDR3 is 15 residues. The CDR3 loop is CASSFSPGINQPQHF. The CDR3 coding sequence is TGTGCCAGCAGTTTCTCGCCCGGGATCAATCAGCCCCAGCATTTT.

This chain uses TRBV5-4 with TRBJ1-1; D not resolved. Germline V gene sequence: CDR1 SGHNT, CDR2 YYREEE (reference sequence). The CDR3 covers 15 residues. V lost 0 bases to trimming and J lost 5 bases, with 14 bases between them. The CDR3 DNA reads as TGTGCCAGCAGCTTGGCCGGATGGGGTCGGACTGAAGCTTTCTTT. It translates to CASSLAGWGRTEAFF.

The CDR3 coding sequence is TGTGCCAGCAGCTCATATCATCCTGGGGATTACGAGACCCAGTACTTC. Protein product: CASSSYHPGDYETQYF. V usage is TRBV7-2 and J usage is TRBJ2-5; D is ambiguous. V lost 4 bases to trimming and J lost 5 bases, with 20 bases between them. Germline CDR1 and CDR2: SGHTA and FQGNSA. This CDR3 has 16 amino acids.

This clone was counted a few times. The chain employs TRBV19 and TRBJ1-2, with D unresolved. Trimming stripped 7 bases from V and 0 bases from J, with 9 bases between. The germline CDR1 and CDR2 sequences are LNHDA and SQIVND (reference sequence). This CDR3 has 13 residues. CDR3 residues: CASTGRANYGYTF. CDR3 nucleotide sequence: TGTGCCAGTACGGGGAGGGCTAACTATGGCTACACCTTC.

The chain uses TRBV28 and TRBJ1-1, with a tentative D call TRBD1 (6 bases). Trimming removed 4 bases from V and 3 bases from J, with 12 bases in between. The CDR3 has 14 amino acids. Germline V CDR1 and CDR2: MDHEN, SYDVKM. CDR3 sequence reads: CASSSLGGYTEAFF. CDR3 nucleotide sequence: TGTGCCAGCAGTTCTCTAGGGGGGTACACTGAAGCTTTCTTT. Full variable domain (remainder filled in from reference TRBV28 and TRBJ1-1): DVKVTQSSRYLVKRTGEKVFLECVQDMDHENMFWYRQDPGLGLRLIYFSYDVKMKEKGDIPEGYSVSREKKERFSLILESASTNQTSMYLCASSSLGGYTEAFFGQGTRLTVV.

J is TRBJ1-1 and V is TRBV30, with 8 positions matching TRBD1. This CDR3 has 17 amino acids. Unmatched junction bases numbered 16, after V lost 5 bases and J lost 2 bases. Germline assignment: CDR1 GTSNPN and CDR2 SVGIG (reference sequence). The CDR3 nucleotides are TGTGCCTGGCGAAACCGCTCCGGACAGGGACGAAACACTGAAGCTTTCTTT. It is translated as CAWRNRSGQGRNTEAFF. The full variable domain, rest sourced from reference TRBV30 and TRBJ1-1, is SQTIHQWPATLVQPVGSPLSLECTVEGTSNPNLYWYRQAAGRGLQLLFYSVGIGQISSEVPQNLSASRPQDRQFILSSKKLLLSDSGFYLCAWRNRSGQGRNTEAFFGQGTRLTVV.